This entry features one T cell receptor beta chain sequence. These data belong to a study of blood T cell repertoires in COVID-19. Looking at the study overall: Whether acute or convalescent, the COVID-19 samples came from the United States, Italy and Spain. T cells, B-cell-depleted T cells, or PBMCs provided the cDNA or gDNA that served as material.

The Seattle patients, enrolled during active infection, were followed longitudinally. The CDR3 runs 15 residues. Trimming took 1 base from V and 1 from J, leaving 10 bases between them. Germline-derived CDR1 and CDR2 are MNHNY and SVGAGI (reference sequence). In the original workflow: Nucleated cell counts were estimated from reference gene primer amplification. Method: immunoSEQ multiplex PCR; TCRdb's copy keeps in-frame clones and lacks some. V, J and clone size reflect that table, while D and trimming were determined from the DNA. The table includes approximately 240,000 clones, about 90% detected once.

Sequences were obtained from peripheral blood. The TCR originated in a man aged 25-40 years with COVID-19, enrolled during active disease. The chain links TRBV6-6 to TRBJ1-2, with D tentatively TRBD1 (5 bases). The CDR3 DNA reads TGTGCCAGCAGTTACTTGGGAGGGGTTAACTATGGCTACACCTTC. It codes for CASSYLGGVNYGYTF.